The following is a T cell receptor (beta chain) sequence with its context. This clone was detected ten times or more. What antigen it recognizes has not been identified. Per-base qualities were not stored, and no clone one base away is much larger. The entire amount of isolated RNA was reverse transcribed using the High Capacity cDNA Reverse Transcription Kit, so the sequenced TCRB transcripts were expressed ones. Deep immunoSEQ sequencing was performed on naive, central memory and regulatory T cell samples, with an average of around 3.4 million total reads per sample. Sorted cells were lysed in RLT buffer, and RNA was extracted using DNase-treated RNeasy Micro or Mini kits according to cell number. Each cell subset was processed separately to prevent cross-contamination, with patient and healthy donor samples processed together. The immunoSEQ multiplex PCR was used to amplify TCRB sequences from cDNA, generating 87-bp fragments that spanned the CDR3 region. The amplicons were sequenced using the Illumina HiSeq platform. The study's processing was this. PCR bias was computationally corrected using synthetic template baselines, reads within Hamming distance 2 were collapsed, and singletons that could not be merged were discarded. Reads were aligned to IMGT to assign V, D and J genes, CDR3 length, and insertions or deletions at six rearrangement sites. Clonotype counts were normalized to sorted cell number within each subset before computing true diversity and Gini coefficients with the tcR R package. Repertoire sharing was quantified using the overlap coefficient calculated on TCRB nucleotide sequences. TCRdb obtained this table from immuneACCESS and retained in-frame rearrangements with V and J assigned. These tables miss some clones; where compared with another copy, unresolved V genes account for less than half of the shortfall, and the remainder is unexplained. V and J calls plus clone size are reproduced from that table; the DNA served to infer D and trimming. The sample table contains about 210,000 clones; only one count was recorded for roughly 11% of them. 1% to 1.5% of the sample is in the top ten clones.

This entry comes from a study of beta chain features in type 1 diabetes (dated by TCRdb to 2016 to 2019). Background on the whole study: Patients and healthy donors did not differ in mean age, gender distribution, total cell number or subset yield. Across all samples, about 110 million sorted cells were examined, and cell number per subset correlated strongly with RNA yield. The study compared the TCRB repertoires of sorted circulating CD4+ T cell subsets in recently diagnosed type 1 diabetes patients with those in matched healthy donors. Whereas all 30 or so donors provided naive and central memory subsets, regulatory and stem cell-like memory subsets were isolated from just 8 patients and about 8 healthy donors. Summary of the overall study and its limitations: Because cDNA was sequenced instead of genomic DNA, highly expressing activated cells could be over-represented, though the groups showed no difference in activation or CD3 levels. Shorter templates might be favored by PCR, yet because patient and control samples were amplified and corrected together, any such skew would affect both groups equally. Type 1 diabetes patients showed a moderate but significant shortening of TCRB CDR3 length in all four CD4+ subsets. Patients with type 1 diabetes made fewer insertions and deleted more nucleotides at VDJ recombination sites, implying thymic rearrangement abnormalities. Only small numbers of individuals were included in the HLA sub-analyses, which left unresolved whether HLA type had any influence on TCRB rearrangement. The naive, central memory and regulatory TCRB repertoires appeared to resemble one another more closely among patients than among healthy donors.

Each donor gave one peripheral blood draw, about 110 mL on average, collected into heparinised tubes. Using a panel that included CD45RO, CCR7, CD25, CD127, CD95 and CD27, naive, central memory, regulatory and stem cell-like memory CD4+ T cells were sorted on a BD FACSAria II. All sorted populations exceeded 95% purity. PBMCs were isolated immediately by Lymphoprep density gradient centrifugation and stained directly without culture. So that batch effects would be minimized, each experiment stained and sorted samples in pairs, pairing one healthy donor with one patient. The clonotype originates from a man between 18 and 29 years old in good health. The sequencing input was central memory CD4+ T cells from blood.

This receptor has the CDR3 CASKSIAGASTDTQYF. Here is the DNA: TGCGCCAGCAAGTCCATAGCGGGCGCTAGCACAGATACGCAGTATTTT. The chain joins TRBV5-1 to TRBJ2-3; 7 nucleotides in the junction match TRBD2. The germline V end is reduced by 6 bases and the J end by 0 bases; junction bases left unmatched: 10. From a lookup of the germline V gene, CDR1 and CDR2 are SGHRS and YFSETQ. The CDR3 spans 16 residues, from the cysteine through the phenylalanine. Only CDR3 DNA remains: 48 bases, in frame from the first base.